The source of this TCR beta chain is a study of beta chain features in type 1 diabetes. Findings of the study overall: Among all four CD4+ subsets, Type 1 diabetes patients had TCRB CDR3s that were moderately but significantly shorter. VDJ junctions sequenced from type 1 diabetes patients showed fewer insertions and more deletions.

The entirety of the isolated RNA underwent reverse transcription, so expressed TCRB transcripts were sequenced. Clones were sequenced by immunoSEQ multiplex PCR, and TCRdb holds only the in-frame ones, with some missing. The sample yields just under 150,000 clones, under 11% seen once. Around 110 mL of blood, on average, came from one heparinised draw per donor. Staining for CD45RO/CCR7/CD25/CD127/CD95/CD27 allowed sorting of CD4+ naive, central memory, regulatory and stem cell-like memory cells. A few counts support this clone. Its antigen is undetermined. Sample: naive CD4+ T cells from blood. This sequence was found in a young man in good health.

CDR3 in DNA: TGTGCCAGCAGCCAAGATAGGCAGGGAGGATCACCCCTCCACTTT. This translates into CASSQDRQGGSPLHF. J is TRBJ1-6 and V is TRBV5-4, with D possibly being TRBD1 (5 bases). The CDR3 is 15 residues long. From germline, CDR1 is SGHNT and CDR2 YYREEE (reference sequence). Trimming removed 4 bases from V and 10 bases from J, with 18 bases in between.